The 7 T cell receptor beta chains reported below all come from one sample, sequenced in a study of blood T cell repertoires in COVID-19. Profiling relied on immunoSEQ multiplex PCR, and the TCRdb table lists in-frame clones only, not all of them. The sample holds approximately 150,000 clones, approximately 79% seen once. The sample comprised peripheral blood. These receptors originate from a man in his forties or fifties with active or convalescent COVID-19.

The J gene is TRBJ1-6, the V gene TRBV3-1 (or the pseudogene TRBV3-2); 9 positions agree with TRBD1. Losses at the gene ends were 5 bases for V and 7 bases for J; bases not matched to a gene: 6. The CDR3 is 15 residues long. Germline CDR1 reads LGHDT; CDR2 reads YNNKEL (reference sequence). The DNA of the CDR3 is TGTGCCAGCAGCGGAACGACAGGGGGGAATTCACCCCTCCACTTT. It yields the protein CASSGTTGGNSPLHF.

This chain links TRBV6-5 with TRBJ2-1; 10 bases fit TRBD2. Unmatched junction bases numbered 7, after V lost 6 bases and J lost 5 bases. CDR1 and CDR2 (germline): MNHEY, SVGAGI. The CDR3 is 15 amino acids. The CDR3 reads CASSRGTSVNNEQFF. The CDR3 DNA reads as TGTGCCAGCAGCCGCGGGACTAGCGTTAACAATGAGCAGTTCTTC.

The gene calls are TRBV2 and TRBJ2-3, with D possibly matching TRBD2 (7 bases). Trimming stripped 4 bases from V and 0 bases from J, with 14 bases between. The CDR3 is 16 residues long. Germline V CDR1 and CDR2: SNHLY, FYNNEI. The CDR3 DNA reads TGTGCCAGCAGTGGGGGGCGGGGGCTGAGCACAGATACGCAGTATTTT. Translating gives CASSGGRGLSTDTQYF.

The count of this clone is one. The chain recombines TRBV3-1 (or the pseudogene TRBV3-2) with TRBJ1-4, with 7 bases lining up with TRBD1. The CDR3 covers 17 residues. Germline V gene lookup returns CDR1 LGHDT and CDR2 YNNKEL (reference sequence). With 4 bases clipped from V and 8 bases from J, the junction kept 16 bases outside the gene matches. This chain's CDR3 is CASSLGTDPWGVEKLFF. In DNA form, the CDR3 reads TGTGCCAGCAGCCTCGGGACAGACCCCTGGGGGGTGGAAAAACTGTTTTTT.

V gene TRBV27 combines with J gene TRBJ1-5; D gene unclear. The CDR3 has 13 amino acids. V gave up 1 base and J gave up 4 bases, with 5 bases separating them. CDR1 MNHEY and CDR2 SMNVEV come from the germline V gene (reference sequence). For the CDR3, the DNA is TGTGCCAGCAGTTTATTTATAAATCAGCCCCAGCATTTT. Translating it yields CASSLFINQPQHF.

The rearrangement joins TRBV21-1 to TRBJ2-4; whether TRBD2, the table's D call, matches the DNA was not checked. TRBV21-1 is a pseudogene locus. The CDR3 runs to 17 residues. CDR3 sequence: CASGDLCRDLAKNIQYF. In nucleotides, the CDR3 is TGTGCCAGCGGAGACTTGTGCCGGGATCTAGCCAAAAACATTCAGTACTTC.

The chain combines TRBV29-1 with TRBJ2-7; 9 bases map to TRBD2. V lost 6 bases, J lost 4 bases, and 10 bases stayed unmatched. Germline CDR1 and CDR2: SQVTM and ANQGSEA. The CDR3 totals 14 residues. The CDR3 is CSVDLGTSSYEQYF. CDR3 bases: TGCAGCGTCGACCTAGGGACTAGCTCATACGAGCAGTACTTC.